This record looks at one T cell receptor (beta chain) sequence and its context. Its antigen is unidentified. The CDR3 contains 13 residues. Germline CDR1 SGHAT, CDR2 FQNNGV. J gave up 1 base and V 5 bases, and 1 base lay outside the gene matches. Profiling relied on immunoSEQ multiplex PCR, and the TCRdb table lists in-frame clones only, not all of them. The data hold some 100,000 clones, with about nine tenths observed a single time. The data originate from a study of graft-versus-host responses after intestinal transplantation. The V gene is TRBV11-2, the J gene TRBJ1-1, with 7 bases that match TRBD1. The material was unstimulated CD8+ T cells sorted from spleen or lymph node cells, obtained before transplant. This receptor was taken from a human donor who was the organ donor for an intestinal transplant. In DNA form, the CDR3 reads TGTGCCAGCAGCGGACAGGAGAACACTGAAGCTTTCTTT. Amino acid sequence: CASSGQENTEAFF.